This TCR beta chain comes out of a study of T cell changes during pregnancy in multiple sclerosis. The table came from immunoSEQ multiplex PCR; TCRdb's copy has only in-frame clones and leaves some out. The repertoire holds tens of thousands of clones, about 91% seen once, with roughly 0.72% in the top ten. The source material was CD4+ T cells from peripheral blood mononuclear cells, sampled before pregnancy. This sequence originates from a female donor with multiple sclerosis, enrolled in a pregnancy study.

The CDR3 protein is CASSRRDTEAFF. The CDR3 DNA reads as TGTGCCAGCAGCCGGAGGGACACTGAAGCTTTCTTT. V and J are TRBV13 and TRBJ1-1; D is ambiguous. V lost 5 bases and J lost 3, with 7 bases in between. This CDR3 spans 12 amino acids. Germline CDR1 reads PRHDT; CDR2 reads FYEKMQ (reference sequence).